The clone carrying this TCR beta chain has just one count. What it binds is not known. These data belong to a study of shared clonotypes between healthy human individuals. Findings of the study overall: Collection of samples was limited to blood; tissue repertoires likely differ. It was observed that roughly 5.1% of naive CD4 clonotypes were shared across a few donors.

It was into CD45RA+ naive and CD45RA-negative memory subsets that the CD4+ cells were split. Per the germline V gene, CDR1 is SQVTM and CDR2 is ANQGSEA. CDR3 length: 14 amino acids. V shed 6 bases and J 4 bases; nucleotides not matched to a gene: 5. Each replicate PCR on the sorted subsets used about 0.2 ug DNA (around 30,000 T cell genomes). Profiled with immunoSEQ multiplex PCR; TCRdb holds only in-frame clones, not every one. Of over a million clones in the sample, around 78% were seen once. This chain connects TRBV29-1 to TRBJ2-3, with TRBD2 matching 12 bases. Sample: memory CD4+ T cells from PBMCs. Subset: CD45RA-negative fraction. This sequence was found in a young man in good health. Some clones in this sample may be carry-over from other donors' samples. In nucleotides, the CDR3 is TGCAGCGTGGAGACTAGCGGGAGTTCAGATACGCAGTATTTT. Its protein is CSVETSGSSDTQYF.